These 22 T cell receptor beta chains share one sample of origin, sequenced in a study of OX40 agonist ivuxolimab in advanced cancers. The library came from the immunoSEQ multiplex PCR assay. TCRdb provides this immuneACCESS table in a form limited to in-frame rearrangements. Some clones are lacking; in checked studies, under half of them reflect an unresolved V gene, and why the rest are absent is not known. This sample lists 95,000 to 150,000 clones; just under 95% were detected once. The ten largest clones capture about 0.14% of the sample. The sequencing here drew on CD4+ or CD8+ T cells sorted from blood, taken in a trial of the OX40 agonist ivuxolimab. Every receptor here comes from an adult with an advanced solid tumor such as melanoma, head and neck, liver or kidney cancer.

Details on this clone: Other DNA sequences in this specimen translate into the identical CDR3. The rearrangement links TRBV18 to TRBJ1-1; the D is unclear. The CDR3 totals 14 residues. Per germline, CDR1 KGHSH and CDR2 LQKENI. The V and J ends lost 3 bases and 8 bases respectively, with 16 bases between them. In DNA form, the CDR3 reads TGTGCCAGCTCACCTCGGGAGAGCACGGCCGAAGCTTTCTTT. Residues: CASSPRESTAEAFF. The whole variable domain, remainder taken from reference TRBV18 and TRBJ1-1, is NAGVMQNPRHLVRRRGQEARLRCSPMKGHSHVYWYRQLPEEGLKFMVYLQKENIIDESGMPKERFSAEFPKEGPSILRIQQVVRGDSAAYFCASSPRESTAEAFFGQGTRLTVV.

The CDR3 DNA reads TGTGCCTGGAGTTTAGCGGGGGCCCCGTCAAACACAGATACGCAGTATTTT. It encodes CAWSLAGAPSNTDTQYF. V gene TRBV30 combines with J gene TRBJ2-3; TRBD2 aligns across 9 bases. This CDR3 is 17 amino acids long. In germline, CDR1 is GTSNPN, CDR2 SVGIG (reference sequence). Trimming at V came to 2 bases and at J to 2 bases, leaving 11 bases not matched to a gene.

The chain recombines TRBV6-5 with TRBJ2-2, with D possibly matching TRBD2 (5 bases). The CDR3 length is 12 residues. Trimming stripped 6 bases from V and 5 bases from J, with 7 bases between. Germline V CDR1 and CDR2: MNHEY, SVGAGI. The CDR3 DNA is TGTGCCAGCAGACGGAGGACCGGGGAGCTGTTTTTT. Its protein is CASRRRTGELFF.

This clone was counted once. The V and J genes are TRBV28 and TRBJ2-1; 7 bases fit TRBD1. V shed 6 bases, J shed 2 bases, and the junction held 7 bases outside the gene matches. The CDR3 sequence is 15 residues long. CDR1 and CDR2 from the germline V gene are MDHEN and SYDVKM. Here the CDR3 reads CASSLRDRAYNEQFF. The CDR3 DNA sequence: TGTGCCAGCAGCCTACGGGACAGAGCCTACAATGAGCAGTTCTTC. Full variable domain (missing parts from reference TRBV28 and TRBJ2-1): DVKVTQSSRYLVKRTGEKVFLECVQDMDHENMFWYRQDPGLGLRLIYFSYDVKMKEKGDIPEGYSVSREKKERFSLILESASTNQTSMYLCASSLRDRAYNEQFFGPGTRLTVL.

This clone was picked up one time. V and J are TRBV2 and TRBJ1-1; D possibly corresponds to TRBD1 (6 bases). The CDR3 spans 15 residues. Trimming pared 6 bases from V and 4 bases from J, leaving 18 bases between. CDR1 is SNHLY and CDR2 is FYNNEI in the germline V gene. CDR3 sequence: CASRESGRGFTEAFF. The CDR3 region has the DNA TGTGCCAGCAGGGAGAGTGGCAGGGGTTTCACTGAAGCTTTCTTT.

The chain is built from TRBV7-2 and TRBJ2-5; no reliable D call. V dropped 1 base and J dropped 4 bases, with 10 bases sitting between them. The CDR3 runs to 14 residues. From germline, CDR1 is SGHTA and CDR2 FQGNSA. In nucleotides, the CDR3 is TGTGCCAGCAGCTTAGAGCCCCGGAGAGAGACCCAGTACTTC. It specifies CASSLEPRRETQYF. Looking up the rest from reference TRBV7-2 and TRBJ2-5 gives the full variable domain: GAGVSQSPSNKVTEKGKDVELRCDPISGHTALYWYRQSLGQGLEFLIYFQGNSAPDKSGLPSDRFSAERTGGSVSTLTIQRTQQEDSAVYLCASSLEPRRETQYFGPGTRLLVL.

J is TRBJ2-5 and V is TRBV19; 8 bases match TRBD1. V lost 4 bases and J lost 5; bases outside the gene matches: 12. CDR3 length equals 16 residues. The V gene's germline CDR1 is LNHDA and CDR2 SQIVND (reference sequence). The CDR3 DNA is TGTGCCAGTAGTACCGGACAGGGTCTTGACGTGGAGACCCAGTACTTC. Translation: CASSTGQGLDVETQYF.

The chain carries TRBV14 and TRBJ2-7; 10 bases line up with TRBD2. The CDR3 length is 14 residues. Germline CDR1 and CDR2: SGHDN and FVKESK. The junction had 5 bases not matched to a gene; V was cut back by 4 bases and J by 5 bases. CDR3 in DNA: TGTGCCAGCAGCCCGGGACTAGCGAGGGACGAGCAGTACTTC. It specifies CASSPGLARDEQYF.

The chain combines TRBV6-5 with TRBJ2-7; D possibly uses TRBD1 or TRBD2 (5 bases each). This CDR3 comprises 14 residues. Looked up from germline, CDR1 is MNHEY and CDR2 is SVGAGI. Trimming shortened V by 0 bases and J by 3 bases, and 9 bases separated the two germline ends. The CDR3 nucleotides are TGTGCCAGCAGTTACTCCCCAGGGAGCTACGAGCAGTACTTC. It yields the protein CASSYSPGSYEQYF.

The chain recombines TRBV5-1 with TRBJ1-2, with a tentative D call TRBD1 (5 bases). V lost 4 bases and J lost 4, with 14 bases in between. The CDR3 is 14 residues long. The V gene's germline CDR1 is SGHRS and CDR2 YFSETQ. Written as DNA, the CDR3 is TGCGCCAGCAGCGGGCCCCAGGGCCTCTATGGCTACACCTTC. Its translation: CASSGPQGLYGYTF.

The chain combines TRBV5-5 with TRBJ2-5, with a tentative D call TRBD2 (6 bases). Germline values: CDR1 SGHKS, CDR2 YYEKEE (reference sequence). V gave up 3 bases and J gave up 0 bases, with 18 bases separating them. This CDR3 region has 17 residues. In DNA form, the CDR3 reads TGTGCCAGCAGCTCGGGACCGGGACGGGGGTACCAAGAGACCCAGTACTTC. Translating it yields CASSSGPGRGYQETQYF. The whole variable domain, filled in from reference TRBV5-5 and TRBJ2-5, reads DAGVTQSPTHLIKTRGQQVTLRCSPISGHKSVSWYQQVLGQGPQFIFQYYEKEERGRGNFPDRFSARQFPNYSSELNVNALLLGDSALYLCASSSGPGRGYQETQYFGPGTRLLVL.

The V gene is TRBV6-5, the J gene TRBJ1-1; unclear D gene. V was clipped by 5 bases and J by 1 base, with 11 bases between them. This CDR3 comprises 14 residues. Germline V gene lookup returns CDR1 MNHEY and CDR2 SVGAGI. CDR3 DNA: TGTGCCAGCAGTGAACGGGCGGCGAACACTGAAGCTTTCTTT. It codes for CASSERAANTEAFF.

Here the CDR3 DNA reads TGTGCCTGGAGTACAATTAATGAGCAGTTCTTC. Translation: CAWSTINEQFF. The rearrangement links TRBV30 to TRBJ2-1; D ambiguous. Trimming cost V 2 bases and J 7 bases, with 6 bases left between them. Germline-derived CDR1 and CDR2 are GTSNPN and SVGIG (reference sequence). The CDR3 extends over 11 amino acids. The full variable domain, its missing parts supplied by reference TRBV30 and TRBJ2-1, is SQTIHQWPATLVQPVGSPLSLECTVEGTSNPNLYWYRQAAGRGLQLLFYSVGIGQISSEVPQNLSASRPQDRQFILSSKKLLLSDSGFYLCAWSTINEQFFGPGTRLTVL.

CDR3 bases: TGTGCCAGCAGTTACGGGACGACCCTTAACGCTGAAGCTTTCTTT. This codes for CASSYGTTLNAEAFF. The rearrangement joins TRBV6-5 to TRBJ1-1; D may be TRBD1 (5 bases). This CDR3 has 15 amino acids. Looked up from germline, CDR1 is MNHEY and CDR2 is SVGAGI. Trimming cost V 2 bases and J 6 bases, with 16 bases left between them.

CDR3 in DNA: TGTGCCAGCTCACCAGGGTCTGGTGAAAAACTGTTTTTT. This codes for CASSPGSGEKLFF. The J gene is TRBJ1-4, the V gene TRBV18; D gene ambiguous. Germline V gene data show CDR1 as KGHSH and CDR2 as LQKENI. The CDR3 runs to 13 residues. Trimming removed 2 bases at V and 7 bases at J, with 8 bases between.

V usage is TRBV4-2 and J usage is TRBJ2-7; 7 bases are shared with TRBD2. Losses at the gene ends were 1 base for V and 0 bases for J; bases not matched to a gene: 3. The CDR3 runs to 15 residues. Germline assignment: CDR1 LGHNA and CDR2 YNFKEQ. The CDR3 nucleotides read TGTGCCAGCAGCCAAGGCGGGGGTGTCTCCTACGAGCAGTACTTC. Amino acids: CASSQGGGVSYEQYF.

This clone was recorded only once. The chain joins TRBV30 to TRBJ1-2, with D hard to call. Looked up from germline, CDR1 is GTSNPN and CDR2 is SVGIG (reference sequence). With 0 bases removed from V and 8 bases from J, the gap between germline ends came to 13 bases. This CDR3 comprises 13 residues. The CDR3 coding sequence is TGTGCCTGGAGTGTACGAGGGTCTGGGGGCTACACCTTC. It yields the protein CAWSVRGSGGYTF.

The gene calls are TRBV7-9 and TRBJ2-1; 8 bases line up with TRBD2. This CDR3 is built from 15 residues. Germline assignment: CDR1 SEHNR and CDR2 FQNEAQ (reference sequence). V shed 2 bases, J shed 4 bases, and the junction held 4 bases outside the gene matches. For the CDR3, the DNA is TGTGCCAGCAGCTTAAGGATAGCGGGGTACAATGAGCAGTTCTTC. This translates into CASSLRIAGYNEQFF. The whole variable domain, remainder taken from reference TRBV7-9 and TRBJ2-1, is DTGVSQNPRHKITKRGQNVTFRCDPISEHNRLYWYRQTLGQGPEFLTYFQNEAQLEKSRLLSDRFSAERPKGSFSTLEIQRTEQGDSAMYLCASSLRIAGYNEQFFGPGTRLTVL.

The V gene is TRBV4-3, the J gene TRBJ2-3; D perhaps matches TRBD2 (6 bases). Germline V gene lookup returns CDR1 LGHNA and CDR2 YSLEER. The CDR3 has 18 residues. V was cut by 0 bases and J by 2 bases, with 18 bases left in between. The CDR3 here is CASSQEVGRDLNTDTQYF. CDR3 nucleotide sequence: TGCGCCAGCAGCCAAGAGGTGGGGCGGGACCTTAACACAGATACGCAGTATTTT.

The rearrangement links TRBV2 to TRBJ1-4; 8 bases line up with TRBD1. Trimming removed 5 bases from V and 7 bases from J; junction bases left unmatched: 9. The length of the CDR3 is 15 residues. Germline lookup yields CDR1 SNHLY and CDR2 FYNNEI. CDR3 residues: CASSLRQGLGEKLFF. CDR3 coding DNA: TGTGCCAGCAGTTTGAGACAGGGGTTGGGTGAAAAACTGTTTTTT.

This rearrangement joins TRBV7-2 to TRBJ2-1; the match to TRBD2 covers 9 bases. Germline loops: CDR1 SGHTA, CDR2 FQGNSA. This CDR3 spans 16 amino acids. V shed 5 bases, J shed 3 bases, and the junction held 8 bases outside the gene matches. The CDR3 nucleotides read TGTGCCAGCAGCGCCAGACTAGCGGCGGGCTACAATGAGCAGTTCTTC. This encodes CASSARLAAGYNEQFF.

This chain connects TRBV7-3 to TRBJ2-1; possibly TRBD1 for D (6 bases). V lost 3 bases and J 0 bases, leaving 12 bases between the germline ends. Germline CDR1 reads SGHTA; CDR2 reads FQGTGA. The CDR3 has 16 amino acids. The CDR3 region is CASSFLGGSSYNEQFF. CDR3 coding DNA: TGTGCCAGCAGCTTCTTAGGGGGTAGCTCCTACAATGAGCAGTTCTTC.